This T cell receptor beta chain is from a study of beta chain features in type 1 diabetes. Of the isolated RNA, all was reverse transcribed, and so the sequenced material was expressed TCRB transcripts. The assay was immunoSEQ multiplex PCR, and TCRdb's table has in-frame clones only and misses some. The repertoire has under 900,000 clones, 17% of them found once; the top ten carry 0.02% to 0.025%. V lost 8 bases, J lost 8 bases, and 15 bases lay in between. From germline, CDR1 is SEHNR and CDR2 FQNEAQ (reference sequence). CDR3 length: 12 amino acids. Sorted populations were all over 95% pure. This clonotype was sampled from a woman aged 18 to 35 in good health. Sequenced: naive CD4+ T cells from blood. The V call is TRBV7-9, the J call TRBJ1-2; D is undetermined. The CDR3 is CASRRDFSGYTF. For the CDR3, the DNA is TGTGCCAGCCGCCGTGATTTTAGCGGCTACACCTTC. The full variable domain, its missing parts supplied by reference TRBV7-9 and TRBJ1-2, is DTGVSQNPRHKITKRGQNVTFRCDPISEHNRLYWYRQTLGQGPEFLTYFQNEAQLEKSRLLSDRFSAERPKGSFSTLEIQRTEQGDSAMYLCASRRDFSGYTFGSGTRLTVV.